This T cell receptor beta chain was captured by sequencing in a study of cytomegalovirus exposure and HLA in healthy donors. Study outcomes and limitations: Rates of TCR association differed by HLA locus in a later analysis, with DRB1 highest and HLA-C lowest.

The CDR3 is made up of 14 amino acids. The germline CDR1 and CDR2 sequences are LNHDA and SQIVND (reference sequence). Trimming took 8 bases from V and 2 from J; bases not matched to a gene: 4. The table lists this clone with a few counts. The antigen is unknown. With 60 Vbeta and 13 Jbeta primers, the PCR was carried out. Here immunoSEQ multiplex PCR was the method, and the copy in TCRdb shows in-frame clones only, minus some. Of about 200,000 clones listed, roughly an eighth are singletons. Sequencing input: PBMCs. This receptor was obtained from a man aged 50 or older in good health and CMV-seropositive. The chain links TRBV19 to TRBJ1-3; 9 bases are shared with TRBD1. The CDR3 DNA sequence: TGTGCCAGTGTGGACAGGGGCGCTGGAAACACCATATATTTT. Translated, it gives CASVDRGAGNTIYF.